The 10 T cell receptor beta chains listed next were all sequenced from one sample in a study of blood T cell repertoires in COVID-19. Sequenced by immunoSEQ multiplex PCR; TCRdb stores in-frame clones only, minus some. The data show 110,000 or so clones, with less than 75% seen just once and about 1.8% held by the top ten. Material for sequencing was peripheral blood. The receptors were sampled from a woman in her thirties or forties with acute or convalescent COVID-19.

The chain combines TRBV7-3 with TRBJ2-1; 9 nucleotides line up with TRBD2. The CDR3 has 16 residues. Germline assignment: CDR1 SGHTA and CDR2 FQGTGA. V lost 5 bases, J lost 7 bases, and 12 bases stayed unmatched. CDR3 sequence (DNA): TGTGCCAGCAGCACCCCTCTGAGCGGGGGGCAGAATGAGCAGTTCTTC. Residues: CASSTPLSGGQNEQFF.

The chain employs TRBV5-5 and TRBJ1-5, with D possibly matching TRBD1 (5 bases). CDR3 length equals 16 residues. Deletions cut 4 bases from V and 0 bases from J, with 14 bases between. Germline-derived CDR1 and CDR2 are SGHKS and YYEKEE (reference sequence). The CDR3 sequence: CASSLLGGGSNQPQHF. CDR3 bases: TGTGCCAGCAGCCTCCTTGGGGGGGGTAGCAATCAGCCCCAGCATTTT.

This chain links TRBV4-2 with TRBJ1-1; D is unclear. CDR1 and CDR2 (germline): LGHNA, YNFKEQ. The germline V and J ends were trimmed by 1 base and 7 bases, with 10 bases remaining between them. This CDR3 has 13 residues. This CDR3 reads CASSQVGTDEAFF. CDR3 in DNA: TGTGCCAGCAGCCAAGTAGGAACAGATGAAGCTTTCTTT.

This clone was counted only a few times. The rearrangement joins TRBV12-3 or TRBV12-4 to TRBJ1-4; a possible D gene is TRBD1 (6 bases). The CDR3 covers 13 residues. Trimming stripped 3 bases from V and 5 bases from J, with 7 bases between. The CDR3 region has the DNA TGTGCCAGCAGTTTTACAGGGAATGAAAAACTGTTTTTT. Translation: CASSFTGNEKLFF.

This chain uses TRBV10-1 with TRBJ2-7; 8 positions match TRBD1. V was pared by 3 bases and J by 3 bases, with 7 bases of the junction left unmatched. CDR3 length: 15 residues. Germline V gene lookup returns CDR1 WNHNN and CDR2 SYGVQD (reference sequence). The CDR3 loop reads CASSEQIGTGYEQYF. CDR3 nucleotide sequence: TGCGCCAGCAGTGAACAAATCGGGACAGGCTACGAGCAGTACTTC.

The table lists this clone with a count of one. V and J are TRBV11-3 and TRBJ2-2, with 9 bases matching TRBD2. The CDR3 is made up of 16 amino acids. The J segment lost 3 bases and the V segment lost 5 bases, leaving 7 bases of the junction unmatched. The germline V gene has CDR1 SGHNT and CDR2 YENEEA. The CDR3 DNA reads as TGTGCCAGCAGCCCTGGGACTAGCCGAGACACCGGGGAGCTGTTTTTT. As protein: CASSPGTSRDTGELFF.

CDR3 in amino acids: CASSYFGRGTYGYTF. For the CDR3, the DNA is TGTGCCAGCAGTTACTTCGGCAGGGGGACCTATGGCTACACCTTC. This chain uses TRBV6-5 with TRBJ1-2; the match to TRBD1 covers 7 bases. CDR1 MNHEY and CDR2 SVGAGI come from the germline V gene. CDR3 length: 15 amino acids. V lost 1 base, J lost 4 bases, and 6 bases stayed unmatched.

The chain links TRBV27 to TRBJ2-5; TRBD1 matches 7 bases. The CDR3 runs to 14 residues. Germline lookup yields CDR1 MNHEY and CDR2 SMNVEV (reference sequence). J was trimmed by 7 bases and V by 6 bases; bases with no gene match: 11. The CDR3 sequence is CASSSIQGTGTQYF. The CDR3 DNA follows: TGTGCCAGCAGCTCCATACAGGGGACGGGGACCCAGTACTTC.

The V gene is TRBV4-2, the J gene TRBJ2-2; D not certain. V was pared by 0 bases and J by 5 bases, with 7 bases between. The CDR3 is 14 amino acids. Germline assignment: CDR1 LGHNA and CDR2 YNFKEQ. CDR3 DNA sequence: TGTGCCAGCAGCCAAGAAGAACGGACCGGGGAGCTGTTTTTT. Its protein is CASSQEERTGELFF.

V gene TRBV12-3 or TRBV12-4 combines with J gene TRBJ1-4; D possibly corresponds to TRBD1 (5 bases). CDR3 length equals 13 residues. V gave up 10 bases and J gave up 7 bases, with 16 bases separating them. The CDR3 DNA reads as TGTGCCACCCGGGGGTCGGCCAGTGAAAAACTGTTTTTT. Protein sequence: CATRGSASEKLFF.